The 7 T cell receptor beta chains below all came from one sample that was sequenced in a study of shared clonotypes between healthy human individuals (dated by TCRdb to 2018 to 2021). The method was the immunoSEQ multiplex PCR assay. Not all clones reach the TCRdb copy of this immuneACCESS table, which keeps in-frame sequences only. Checked studies attribute under half of the gap to unresolved V genes and leave the rest unexplained. This sample gives some 2,000,000 clones in total; 90% to 96% of them show up just once. Approximately 0.13% of the sample is taken by the ten largest. Sequenced input: naive CD4+ T cells sorted from blood. Sample cell subset or site, as interpreted from the label and publication: CD45RA+ positively selected. These receptors were obtained from a young man in good health.

The V call is TRBV6-4, the J call TRBJ1-5, with D unresolved. The CDR3 contains 14 residues. V shed 4 bases and J shed 0 bases, with 7 bases lying between them. Germline V gene sequence: CDR1 MRHNA, CDR2 SNTAGT. CDR3 nucleotide sequence: TGTGCCAGCAGTGCCACTTATAGCAATCAGCCCCAGCATTTT. This codes for CASSATYSNQPQHF.

The CDR3 DNA follows: TGCAGCGGGAAACAGGGTGAGGCCACCGGGGAGCTGTTTTTT. It specifies CSGKQGEATGELFF. J is TRBJ2-2 and V is TRBV29-1, with a weak D call TRBD1 (6 bases). CDR1 is SQVTM, CDR2 ANQGSEA, per germline. V was trimmed by 7 bases and J by 4 bases, leaving 16 bases between them. CDR3 length: 14 residues.

The chain links TRBV18 to TRBJ1-3; maybe TRBD1 (5 bases). Per the germline V gene, CDR1 is KGHSH and CDR2 is LQKENI. The CDR3 loop spans 15 amino acids. Between the trimmed V and J ends, which lost 3 bases and 4 bases, there was a span of 13 bases. The CDR3 protein is CASSPAGTTGNTIYF. The CDR3 coding sequence is TGTGCCAGCTCACCTGCCGGGACCACCGGAAACACCATATATTTT.

The rearrangement uses TRBV6-1 and TRBJ2-7; D perhaps matches TRBD1 (5 bases). This CDR3 contains 14 residues. V was clipped by 8 bases and J by 3 bases, with 17 bases between them. Looked up from germline, CDR1 is MNHNS and CDR2 is SASEGT. CDR3 bases: TGTGCCAGCGGCCGGGCAGGGATACGCTACGAGCAGTACTTC. This encodes CASGRAGIRYEQYF.

The chain has TRBV11-2 and TRBJ2-7; the match to TRBD1 covers 7 bases. V lost 6 bases and J lost 5; bases outside the gene matches: 7. The CDR3 covers 13 residues. Germline loops: CDR1 SGHAT, CDR2 FQNNGV. CDR3 region: CASRSTGAHEQYF. The CDR3 DNA reads as TGTGCCAGCAGGAGTACAGGGGCCCACGAGCAGTACTTC.

The chain is built from TRBV28 and TRBJ1-1, with 9 bases lining up with TRBD1. The germline V gene encodes CDR1 MDHEN and CDR2 SYDVKM. J gave up 0 bases and V 6 bases, and 11 bases lay outside the gene matches. The CDR3 is made up of 17 amino acids. CDR3 bases: TGTGCCAGCAGGGAGACAGGGGGGAATTTTATGAACACTGAAGCTTTCTTT. This codes for CASRETGGNFMNTEAFF.

This clone came up a few times. This chain's CDR3 is CASSEAQRTQPQHF. As DNA, the CDR3 is TGTGCCAGCAGTGAAGCGCAGAGGACTCAGCCCCAGCATTTT. The chain carries TRBV2 and TRBJ1-5; D unclear. Germline CDR1 reads SNHLY; CDR2 reads FYNNEI. The V end lost 0 bases, the J end lost 6 bases, and 9 bases lay between the germline ends. The CDR3 is made up of 14 amino acids.